This TCR beta chain comes out of a study of T cells after yellow fever vaccination. The wider study: Those fractions that held only low numbers of cells were prepared using the SMART-Seq v4 Ultra Low Input RNA kit. Study outcomes and limitations: Clones from primary vaccination mostly reappeared after the booster (over 95% CD4, less than 90% CD8). The secondary response was weaker, and its peak arrived faster, on day 5 versus 15.

CDR3 size: 12 residues. CDR1 is LGHNA, CDR2 YSLEER, per germline. The V and J ends lost 5 bases and 1 base respectively, with 5 bases between them. This clonotype occurred a few times. Its specificity is unknown. TCR cDNA, made by 5'RACE template switching, carried an added universal primer site and UMIs. TCRdb called the 5' RACE reads again in MiXCR, with one record for every CDR3 protein. The sample consists of tens of thousands of distinct CDR3 sequences, over 7.5% of them appearing once. The TCR sequence derives from a man aged 30 to 39 who received the YFV17D yellow fever vaccine. The V call is TRBV4-3, the J call TRBJ1-1; no clear D gene. The sequenced sample was CD8+ T cells sorted from PBMCs, obtained on the day of the yellow fever booster vaccination. Here the CDR3 DNA reads TGCGCCAGCAGCATGGGGAACACTGAAGCTTTCTTT. This translates into CASSMGNTEAFF.